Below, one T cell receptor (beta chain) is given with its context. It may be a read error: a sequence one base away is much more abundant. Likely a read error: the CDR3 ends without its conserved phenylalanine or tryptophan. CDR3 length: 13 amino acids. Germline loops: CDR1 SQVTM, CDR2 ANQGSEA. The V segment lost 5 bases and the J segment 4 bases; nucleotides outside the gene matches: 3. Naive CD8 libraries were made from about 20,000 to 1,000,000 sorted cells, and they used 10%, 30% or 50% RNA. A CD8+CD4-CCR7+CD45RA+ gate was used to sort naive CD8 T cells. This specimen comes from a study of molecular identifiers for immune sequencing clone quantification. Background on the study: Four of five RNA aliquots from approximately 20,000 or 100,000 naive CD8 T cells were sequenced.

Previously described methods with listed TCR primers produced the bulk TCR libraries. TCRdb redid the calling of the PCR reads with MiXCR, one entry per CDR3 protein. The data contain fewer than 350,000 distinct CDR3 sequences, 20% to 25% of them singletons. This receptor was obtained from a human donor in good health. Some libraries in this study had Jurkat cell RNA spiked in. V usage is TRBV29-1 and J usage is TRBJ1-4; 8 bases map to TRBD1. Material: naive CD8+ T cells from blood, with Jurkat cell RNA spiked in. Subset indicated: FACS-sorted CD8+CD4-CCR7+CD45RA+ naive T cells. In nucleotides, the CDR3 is TGCAGCGTTTTACAGGGGGTTAATGAAAAACTGTTTCTT. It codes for CSVLQGVNEKLFL.